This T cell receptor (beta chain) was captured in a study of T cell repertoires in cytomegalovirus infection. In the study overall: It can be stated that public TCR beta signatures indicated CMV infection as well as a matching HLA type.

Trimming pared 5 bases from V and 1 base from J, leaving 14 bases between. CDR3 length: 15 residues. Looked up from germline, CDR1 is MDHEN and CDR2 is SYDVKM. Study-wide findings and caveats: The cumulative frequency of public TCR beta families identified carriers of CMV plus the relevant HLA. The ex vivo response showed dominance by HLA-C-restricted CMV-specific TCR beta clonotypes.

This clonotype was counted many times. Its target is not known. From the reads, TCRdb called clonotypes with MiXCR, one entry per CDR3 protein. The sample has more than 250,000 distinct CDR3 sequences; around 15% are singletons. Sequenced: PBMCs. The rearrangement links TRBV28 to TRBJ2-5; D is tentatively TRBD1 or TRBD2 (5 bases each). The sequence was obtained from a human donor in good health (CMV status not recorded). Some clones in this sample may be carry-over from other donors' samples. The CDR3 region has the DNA TGTGCCAGCAGTCCCCTGGGACGGATCCAAGAGACCCAGTACTTC. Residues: CASSPLGRIQETQYF.